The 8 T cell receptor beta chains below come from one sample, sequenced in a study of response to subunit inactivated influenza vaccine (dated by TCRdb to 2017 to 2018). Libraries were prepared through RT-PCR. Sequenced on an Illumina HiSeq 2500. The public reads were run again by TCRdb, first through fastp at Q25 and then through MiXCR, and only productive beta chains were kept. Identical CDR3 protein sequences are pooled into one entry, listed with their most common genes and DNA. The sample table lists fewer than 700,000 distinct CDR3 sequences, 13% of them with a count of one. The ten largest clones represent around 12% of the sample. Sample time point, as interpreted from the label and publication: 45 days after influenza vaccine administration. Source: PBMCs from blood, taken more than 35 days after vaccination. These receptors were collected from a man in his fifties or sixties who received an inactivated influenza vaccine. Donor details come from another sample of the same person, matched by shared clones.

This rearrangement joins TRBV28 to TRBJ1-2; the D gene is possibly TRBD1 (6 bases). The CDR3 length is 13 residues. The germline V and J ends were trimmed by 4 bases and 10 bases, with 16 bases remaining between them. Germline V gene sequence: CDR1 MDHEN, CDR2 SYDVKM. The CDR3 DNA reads TGTGCCAGCAGTTCCCGGATAGGGGGGTACTACACCTTC. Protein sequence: CASSSRIGGYYTF.

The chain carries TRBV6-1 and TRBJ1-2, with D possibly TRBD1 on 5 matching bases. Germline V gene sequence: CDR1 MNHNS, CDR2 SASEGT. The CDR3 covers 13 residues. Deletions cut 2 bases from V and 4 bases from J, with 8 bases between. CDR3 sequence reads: CASSESGFYGYTF. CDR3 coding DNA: TGTGCCAGCAGTGAATCAGGGTTCTATGGCTACACCTTC.

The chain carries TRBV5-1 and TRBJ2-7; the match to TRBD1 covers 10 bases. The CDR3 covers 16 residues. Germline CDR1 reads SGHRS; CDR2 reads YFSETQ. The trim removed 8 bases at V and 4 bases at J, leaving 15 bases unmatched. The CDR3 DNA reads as TGCGCCAGTTCCCCGTGGTCCGGGACAGGGGCTTACGAGCAGTACTTC. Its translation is CASSPWSGTGAYEQYF.

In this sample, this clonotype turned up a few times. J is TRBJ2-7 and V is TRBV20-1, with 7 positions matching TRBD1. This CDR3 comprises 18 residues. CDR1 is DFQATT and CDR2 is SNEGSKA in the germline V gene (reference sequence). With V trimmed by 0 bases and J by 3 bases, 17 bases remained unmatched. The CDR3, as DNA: TGCAGTGCTAGAGATTTTAAGATTTCTGGGGACAGATACTACGAGCAGTACTTC. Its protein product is CSARDFKISGDRYYEQYF.

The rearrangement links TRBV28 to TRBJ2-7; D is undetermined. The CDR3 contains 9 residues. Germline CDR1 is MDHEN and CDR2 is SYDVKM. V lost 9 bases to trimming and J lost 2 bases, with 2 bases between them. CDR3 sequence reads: CARTYEQYF. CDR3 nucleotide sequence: TGTGCCAGGACCTACGAGCAGTACTTC. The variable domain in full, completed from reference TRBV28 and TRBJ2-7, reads DVKVTQSSRYLVKRTGEKVFLECVQDMDHENMFWYRQDPGLGLRLIYFSYDVKMKEKGDIPEGYSVSREKKERFSLILESASTNQTSMYLCARTYEQYFGPGTRLTVT.

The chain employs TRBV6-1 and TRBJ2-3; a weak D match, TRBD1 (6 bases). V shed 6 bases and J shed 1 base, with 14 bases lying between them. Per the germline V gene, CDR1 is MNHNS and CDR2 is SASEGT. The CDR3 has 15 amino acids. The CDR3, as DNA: TGTGCCAGCAGACATACAGGGTCGGGCACAGATACGCAGTATTTT. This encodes CASRHTGSGTDTQYF.

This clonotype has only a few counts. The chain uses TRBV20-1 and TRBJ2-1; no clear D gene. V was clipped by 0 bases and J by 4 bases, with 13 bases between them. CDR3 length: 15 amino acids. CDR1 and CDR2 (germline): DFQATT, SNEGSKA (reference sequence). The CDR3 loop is CSARDFPLQYNEQFF. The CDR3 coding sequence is TGCAGTGCTAGAGATTTCCCACTACAATACAATGAGCAGTTCTTC.

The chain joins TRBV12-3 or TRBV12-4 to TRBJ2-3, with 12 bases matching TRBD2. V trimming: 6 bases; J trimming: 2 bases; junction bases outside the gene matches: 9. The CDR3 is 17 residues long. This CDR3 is CASRASGGASSTDTQYF. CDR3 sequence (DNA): TGTGCCAGCAGGGCTAGCGGGGGGGCTTCGTCCACAGATACGCAGTATTTT.